This entry describes one T cell receptor beta chain. The antigen remains unidentified. Germline CDR1 is SEHNR and CDR2 is FQNEAQ (reference sequence). Trimming removed 4 bases at V and 2 bases at J, with 15 bases between. This CDR3 is 15 amino acids long. This record comes from a study of cytomegalovirus exposure and HLA in healthy donors. Study-level results: TCR beta V segments were, for the most part, productive about 87% or about 30% of the time in an earlier analysis. The CMV antigen specificity of a few CMV-associated chains was confirmed through in vitro analysis.

Primers for the PCR totalled 60 Vbeta and 13 Jbeta. Clones were read by immunoSEQ multiplex PCR, and TCRdb kept only the in-frame ones, dropping some. The data contain over 85,000 clones, around 79% of them seen just once; the ten biggest clones take up under 1.5%. Sequencing was carried out using PBMCs. The origin of this receptor is a woman in her 30s in good health and CMV-seronegative. This chain connects TRBV7-9 to TRBJ2-7, with D possibly matching TRBD1 (5 bases). This CDR3 is CASSSHLQGAYEQYF. The CDR3 nucleotides read TGTGCCAGCAGCTCCCATCTGCAGGGCGCCTACGAGCAGTACTTC.